This T cell receptor beta chain was sequenced during a study of cytomegalovirus exposure and HLA in healthy donors. Regarding the study as a whole: The study flagged about 150 TCR beta chains as cytomegalovirus-associated. Per a later analysis, 18,000 or so TCR beta sequences showed association with HLA alleles at 0.05 false discovery rate.

Comment on this clone: Its antigen remains unidentified.

Primers included in the PCR were 60 Vbeta and 13 Jbeta primers. Libraries were prepared by immunoSEQ multiplex PCR; TCRdb keeps only in-frame clonotypes and omits some of them. The top ten hold roughly 9.2% of the sample, which has approximately 53,000 clones, roughly 72% seen once. Germline values: CDR1 MNHNS, CDR2 SASEGT. Trimming took 6 bases from V and 6 from J; bases not matched to a gene: 7. The CDR3 length is 14 residues. The chain links TRBV6-1 to TRBJ1-5, with TRBD1 matching 8 bases. The sample consisted of PBMCs. The receptor was derived from a woman aged 45-65 years in good health and CMV-seronegative. The CDR3 bases are TGTGCCAGCAGCGCAGGACAGGGCGGTCAGCCCCAGCATTTT. It is translated as CASSAGQGGQPQHF.